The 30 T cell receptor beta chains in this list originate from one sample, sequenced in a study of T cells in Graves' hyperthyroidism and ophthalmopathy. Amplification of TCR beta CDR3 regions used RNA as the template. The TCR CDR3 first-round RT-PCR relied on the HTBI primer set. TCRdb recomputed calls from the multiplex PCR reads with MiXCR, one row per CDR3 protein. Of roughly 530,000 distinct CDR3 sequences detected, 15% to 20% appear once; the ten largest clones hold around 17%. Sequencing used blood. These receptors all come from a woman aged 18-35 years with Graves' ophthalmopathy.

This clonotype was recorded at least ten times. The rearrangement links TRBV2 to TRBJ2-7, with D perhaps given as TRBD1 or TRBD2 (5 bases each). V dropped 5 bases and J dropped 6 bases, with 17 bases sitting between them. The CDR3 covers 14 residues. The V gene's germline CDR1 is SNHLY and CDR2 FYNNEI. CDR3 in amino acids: CASSFGTPSSEQYF. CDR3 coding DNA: TGTGCCAGCAGTTTCGGGACCCCTTCCAGCGAGCAGTACTTC. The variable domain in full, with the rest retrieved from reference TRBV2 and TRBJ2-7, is EPEVTQTPSHQVTQMGQEVILRCVPISNHLYFYWYRQILGQKVEFLVSFYNNEISEKSEIFDDQFSVERPDGSNFTLKIRSTKLEDSAMYFCASSFGTPSSEQYFGPGTRLTVT.

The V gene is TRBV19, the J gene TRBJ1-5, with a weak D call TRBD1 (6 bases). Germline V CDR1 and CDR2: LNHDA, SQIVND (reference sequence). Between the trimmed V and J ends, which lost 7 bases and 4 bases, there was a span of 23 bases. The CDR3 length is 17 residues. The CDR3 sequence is CASTTLLGRGPNQPQHF. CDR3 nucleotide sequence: TGTGCCAGTACCACCTTGCTGGGCAGGGGACCAAATCAGCCCCAGCATTTT.

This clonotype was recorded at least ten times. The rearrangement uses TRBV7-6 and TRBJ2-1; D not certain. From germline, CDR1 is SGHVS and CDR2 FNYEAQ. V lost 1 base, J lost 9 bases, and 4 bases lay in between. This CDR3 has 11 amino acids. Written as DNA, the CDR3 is TGTGCCAGCAGCTTAGTAGGTGAGCAGTTCTTC. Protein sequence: CASSLVGEQFF.

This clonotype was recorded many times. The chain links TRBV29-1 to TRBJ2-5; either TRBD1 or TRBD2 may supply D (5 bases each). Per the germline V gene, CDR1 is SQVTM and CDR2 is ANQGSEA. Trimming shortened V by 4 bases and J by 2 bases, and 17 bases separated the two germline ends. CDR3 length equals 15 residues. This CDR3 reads CSVGGAGALQETQYF. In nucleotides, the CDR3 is TGCAGCGTTGGAGGGGCCGGCGCTTTGCAAGAGACCCAGTACTTC.

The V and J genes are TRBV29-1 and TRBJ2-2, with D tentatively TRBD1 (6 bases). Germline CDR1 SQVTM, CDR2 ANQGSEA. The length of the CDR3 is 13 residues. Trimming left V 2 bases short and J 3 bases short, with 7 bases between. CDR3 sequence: CSVEHRDTGELFF. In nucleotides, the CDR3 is TGCAGCGTTGAACACAGGGACACCGGGGAGCTGTTTTTT.

The CDR3 spells CATSKGRNYGYTF. The CDR3 DNA is TGTGCCACCAGCAAGGGTAGGAACTATGGCTACACCTTC. The rearrangement uses TRBV15 and TRBJ1-2; D remains ambiguous. Trimming shortened V by 4 bases and J by 2 bases, and 8 bases separated the two germline ends. The V gene's germline CDR1 is LNHNV and CDR2 YYDKDF (reference sequence). This CDR3 contains 13 residues.

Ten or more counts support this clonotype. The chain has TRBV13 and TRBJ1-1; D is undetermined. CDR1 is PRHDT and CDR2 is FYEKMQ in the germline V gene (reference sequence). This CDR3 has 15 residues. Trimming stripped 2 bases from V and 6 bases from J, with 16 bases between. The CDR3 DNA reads TGTGCCAGCAGCTTAATCCGGTCCGAGTCCCCTGAAGCTTTCTTT. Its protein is CASSLIRSESPEAFF. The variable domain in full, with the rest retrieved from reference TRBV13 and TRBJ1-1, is AAGVIQSPRHLIKEKRETATLKCYPIPRHDTVYWYQQGPGQDPQFLISFYEKMQSDKGSIPDRFSAQQFSDYHSELNMSSLELGDSALYFCASSLIRSESPEAFFGQGTRLTVV.

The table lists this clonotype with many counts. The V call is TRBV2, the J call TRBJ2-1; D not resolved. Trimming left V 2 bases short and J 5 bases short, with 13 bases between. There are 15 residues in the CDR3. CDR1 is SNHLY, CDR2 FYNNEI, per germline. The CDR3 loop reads CASSEWGNSNNEQFF. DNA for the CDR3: TGTGCCAGCAGTGAATGGGGAAATTCCAACAATGAGCAGTTCTTC.

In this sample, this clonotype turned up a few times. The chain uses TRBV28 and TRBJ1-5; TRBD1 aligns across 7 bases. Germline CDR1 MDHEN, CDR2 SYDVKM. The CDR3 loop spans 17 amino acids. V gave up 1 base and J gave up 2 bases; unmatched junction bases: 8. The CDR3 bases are TGTGCCAGCAGTTTATCTTCGGCAGGGGGGCGCAATCAGCCCCAGCATTTT. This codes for CASSLSSAGGRNQPQHF.

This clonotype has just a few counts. CDR3 amino acids: CASSYGEGNQPQHF. The DNA of the CDR3 is TGTGCCAGCAGTTACGGGGAGGGGAATCAGCCCCAGCATTTT. The genes are TRBV6-2 or TRBV6-3 and TRBJ1-5; D possibly corresponds to TRBD1 (5 bases). The CDR3 is 14 amino acids. The germline gives CDR1 MNHEY, CDR2 SVGEGT. Trimming left V 2 bases short and J 4 bases short, with 9 bases between.

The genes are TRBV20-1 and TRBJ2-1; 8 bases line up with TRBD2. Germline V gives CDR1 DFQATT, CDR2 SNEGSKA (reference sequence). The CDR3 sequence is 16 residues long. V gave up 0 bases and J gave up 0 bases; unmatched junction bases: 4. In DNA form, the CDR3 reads TGCAGTGCTAGAGATCCGGGGGGGAGCTCCTACAATGAGCAGTTCTTC. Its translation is CSARDPGGSSYNEQFF.

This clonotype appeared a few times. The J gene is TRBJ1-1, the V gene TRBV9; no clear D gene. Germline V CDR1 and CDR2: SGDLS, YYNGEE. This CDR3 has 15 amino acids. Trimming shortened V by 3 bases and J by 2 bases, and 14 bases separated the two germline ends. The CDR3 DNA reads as TGTGCCAGCAGCGGTCCAGATGGCCGAAACACTGAAGCTTTCTTT. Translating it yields CASSGPDGRNTEAFF.

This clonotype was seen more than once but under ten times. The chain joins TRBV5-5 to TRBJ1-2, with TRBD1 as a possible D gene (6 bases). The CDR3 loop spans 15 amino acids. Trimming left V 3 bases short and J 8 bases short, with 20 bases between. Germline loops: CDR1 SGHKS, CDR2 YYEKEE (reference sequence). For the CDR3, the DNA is TGTGCCAGCAGCTGGAACACAGGGTTTCCAGGCGGCTACACCTTC. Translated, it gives CASSWNTGFPGGYTF.

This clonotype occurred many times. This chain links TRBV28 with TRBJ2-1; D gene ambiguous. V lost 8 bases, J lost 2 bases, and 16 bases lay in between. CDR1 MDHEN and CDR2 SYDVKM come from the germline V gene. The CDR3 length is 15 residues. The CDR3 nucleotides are TGTGCCAGCGGTAAATCTCCCTCCCCCTACAATGAGCAGTTCTTC. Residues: CASGKSPSPYNEQFF.

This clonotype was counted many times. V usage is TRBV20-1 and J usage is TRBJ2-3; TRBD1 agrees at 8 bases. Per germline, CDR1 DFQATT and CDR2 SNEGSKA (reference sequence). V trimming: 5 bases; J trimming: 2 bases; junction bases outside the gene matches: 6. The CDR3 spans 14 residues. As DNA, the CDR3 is TGCAGTGCTTACGGACAGGGAAACACAGATACGCAGTATTTT. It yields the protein CSAYGQGNTDTQYF.

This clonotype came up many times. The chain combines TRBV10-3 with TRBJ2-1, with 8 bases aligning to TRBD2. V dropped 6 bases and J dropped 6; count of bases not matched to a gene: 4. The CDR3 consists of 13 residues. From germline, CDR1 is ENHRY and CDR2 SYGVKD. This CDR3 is CAIRGTSGNEQFF. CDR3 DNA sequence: TGTGCCATCAGAGGGACTAGTGGCAATGAGCAGTTCTTC.

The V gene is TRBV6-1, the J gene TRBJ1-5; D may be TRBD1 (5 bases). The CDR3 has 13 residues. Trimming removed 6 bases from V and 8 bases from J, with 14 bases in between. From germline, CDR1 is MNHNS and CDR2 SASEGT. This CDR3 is CASSPLRGEPQHF. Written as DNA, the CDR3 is TGTGCCAGCAGCCCTTTGAGGGGTGAGCCCCAGCATTTT.

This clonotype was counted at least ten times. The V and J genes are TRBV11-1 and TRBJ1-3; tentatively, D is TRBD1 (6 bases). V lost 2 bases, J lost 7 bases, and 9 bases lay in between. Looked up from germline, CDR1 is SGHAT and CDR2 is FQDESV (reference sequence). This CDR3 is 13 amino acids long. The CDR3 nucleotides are TGTGCCAGCAGCTTAACAGGGCGGAACACCATATATTTT. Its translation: CASSLTGRNTIYF.

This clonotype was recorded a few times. In DNA, the CDR3 is TGTGCCAGCAGCTTAAGGGTCCCCTCTGGAAACACCATATATTTT. It yields the protein CASSLRVPSGNTIYF. This chain joins TRBV7-8 and TRBJ1-3; no definite D call. CDR1 is SGHVS, CDR2 FQNEAQ, per germline. The CDR3 runs to 15 residues. With 2 bases removed from V and 0 bases from J, the gap between germline ends came to 8 bases. Together with reference TRBV7-8 and TRBJ1-3, the CDR3 gives the full variable domain: GAGVSQSPRYKVAKRGQDVALRCDPISGHVSLFWYQQALGQGPEFLTYFQNEAQLDKSGLPSDRFFAERPEGSVSTLKIQRTQQEDSAVYLCASSLRVPSGNTIYFGEGSWLTVV.

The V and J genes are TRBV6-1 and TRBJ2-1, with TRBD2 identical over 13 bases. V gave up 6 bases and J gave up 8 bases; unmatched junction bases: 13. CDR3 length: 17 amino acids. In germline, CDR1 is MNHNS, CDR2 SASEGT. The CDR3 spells CASSRGTSGIRGHEQFF. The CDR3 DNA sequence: TGTGCCAGCAGCCGGGGGACTAGCGGGATAAGGGGGCATGAGCAGTTCTTC.

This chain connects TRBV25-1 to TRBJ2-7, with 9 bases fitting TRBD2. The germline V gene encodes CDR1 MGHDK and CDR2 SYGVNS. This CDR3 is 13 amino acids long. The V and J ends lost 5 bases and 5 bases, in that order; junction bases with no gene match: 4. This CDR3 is CASSLAGLNEQYF. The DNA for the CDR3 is TGTGCCAGCAGTCTAGCGGGGCTCAACGAGCAGTACTTC.

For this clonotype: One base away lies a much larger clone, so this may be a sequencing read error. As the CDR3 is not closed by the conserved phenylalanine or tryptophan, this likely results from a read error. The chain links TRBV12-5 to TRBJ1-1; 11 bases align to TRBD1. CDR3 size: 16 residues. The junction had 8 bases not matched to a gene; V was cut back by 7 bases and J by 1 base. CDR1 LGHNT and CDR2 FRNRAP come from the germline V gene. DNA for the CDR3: TGTGCTAGTGCCCCGGGACAGGGGGACTGGAACACTGAAGCTTTCCTT. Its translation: CASAPGQGDWNTEAFL.

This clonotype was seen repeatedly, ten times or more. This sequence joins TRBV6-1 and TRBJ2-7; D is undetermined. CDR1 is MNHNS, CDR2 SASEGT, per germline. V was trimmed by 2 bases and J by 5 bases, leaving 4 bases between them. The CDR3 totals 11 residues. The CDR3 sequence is CASSEWDEQYF. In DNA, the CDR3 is TGTGCCAGCAGTGAATGGGACGAGCAGTACTTC.

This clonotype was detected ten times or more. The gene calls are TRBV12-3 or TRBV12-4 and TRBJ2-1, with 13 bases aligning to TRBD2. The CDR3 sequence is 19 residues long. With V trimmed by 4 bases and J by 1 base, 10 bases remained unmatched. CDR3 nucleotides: TGTGCCAGCAGTTCCGAAGGGGGACTAGCGGGGTTATCCTACAATGAGCAGTTCTTC. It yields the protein CASSSEGGLAGLSYNEQFF.

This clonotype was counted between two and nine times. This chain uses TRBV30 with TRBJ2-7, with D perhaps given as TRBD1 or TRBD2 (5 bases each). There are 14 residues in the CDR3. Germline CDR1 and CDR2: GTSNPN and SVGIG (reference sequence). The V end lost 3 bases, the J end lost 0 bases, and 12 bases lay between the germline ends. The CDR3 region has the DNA TGTGCCTGGAGCGTCCCGGGGCGCTCCTACGAGCAGTACTTC. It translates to CAWSVPGRSYEQYF.

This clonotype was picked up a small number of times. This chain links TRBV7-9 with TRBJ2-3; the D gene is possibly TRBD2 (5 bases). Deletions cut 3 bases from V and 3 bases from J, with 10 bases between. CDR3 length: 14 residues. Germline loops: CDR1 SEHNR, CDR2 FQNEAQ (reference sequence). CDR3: CASSFSERTDTQYF. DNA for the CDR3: TGTGCCAGCAGCTTTTCTGAGCGGACAGATACGCAGTATTTT.

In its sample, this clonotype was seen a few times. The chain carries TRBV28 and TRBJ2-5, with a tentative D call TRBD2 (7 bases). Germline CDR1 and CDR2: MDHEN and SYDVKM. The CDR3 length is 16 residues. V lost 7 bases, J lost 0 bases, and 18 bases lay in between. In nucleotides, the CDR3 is TGTGCCAGCACTATCAAGGGAGGGGGGTACCAAGAGACCCAGTACTTC. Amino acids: CASTIKGGGYQETQYF.

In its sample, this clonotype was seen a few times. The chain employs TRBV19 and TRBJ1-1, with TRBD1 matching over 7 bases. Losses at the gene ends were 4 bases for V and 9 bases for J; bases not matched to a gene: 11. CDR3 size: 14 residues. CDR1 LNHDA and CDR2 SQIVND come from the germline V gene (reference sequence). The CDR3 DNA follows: TGTGCCAGTAGTACGGGACAGCCCCCCGGAAAAGCTTTCTTT. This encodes CASSTGQPPGKAFF.

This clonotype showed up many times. CDR3 bases: TGTGCCAGCAGTGAAGCTGCCGGGACAGGTTCCTACGAGCAGTACTTC. Its translation is CASSEAAGTGSYEQYF. The rearrangement joins TRBV6-1 to TRBJ2-7, with 8 bases matching TRBD1. Germline V gives CDR1 MNHNS, CDR2 SASEGT. After removal of 0 bases from V and 1 base from J, the junction contained 5 bases not matched to a gene. The CDR3 consists of 16 residues.

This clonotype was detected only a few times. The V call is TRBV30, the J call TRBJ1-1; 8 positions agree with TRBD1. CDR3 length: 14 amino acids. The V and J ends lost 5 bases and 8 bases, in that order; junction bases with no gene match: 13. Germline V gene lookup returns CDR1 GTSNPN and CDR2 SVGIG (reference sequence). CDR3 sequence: CAWGGTGGRFEAFF. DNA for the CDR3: TGTGCCTGGGGGGGGACAGGTGGTAGGTTCGAAGCTTTCTTT.